These 6 T cell receptor beta chains came from one sample sequenced in a study of cytomegalovirus exposure and HLA in healthy donors. The PCR ran on 60 Vbeta and 13 Jbeta primers. TCRdb's table, derived via immunoSEQ multiplex PCR, lists solely in-frame clones and lacks some. The table records about 190,000 clones, 80% to 85% of them present only once. The specimen was PBMCs. The receptor set was obtained from a woman in her late teens or twenties in good health and CMV-seronegative.

This clone was seen a few times. The chain has TRBV11-2 and TRBJ2-5; TRBD2 agrees at 9 bases. The length of the CDR3 is 17 residues. Germline trimming cut 6 bases from V and 3 bases from J; bases unmatched to any gene: 14. The germline V gene encodes CDR1 SGHAT and CDR2 FQNNGV. As DNA, the CDR3 is TGTGCCAGCAGGTCCCCGGGCGGGACTAGCAGAAAAGAGACCCAGTACTTC. Protein: CASRSPGGTSRKETQYF.

The chain joins TRBV15 to TRBJ2-7; 7 bases map to TRBD1. Unmatched junction bases numbered 7, after V lost 0 bases and J lost 2 bases. CDR1 LNHNV and CDR2 YYDKDF come from the germline V gene (reference sequence). This CDR3 contains 16 residues. In DNA form, the CDR3 reads TGTGCCACCAGCAGAGATTCGGACAGGCTAACCTACGAGCAGTACTTC. It encodes CATSRDSDRLTYEQYF.

The rearrangement uses TRBV7-9 and TRBJ1-1; D ambiguous. The germline V gene encodes CDR1 SEHNR and CDR2 FQNEAQ (reference sequence). CDR3 size: 11 residues. The V end was cut by 2 bases, the J end by 8 bases, with 6 bases between. CDR3 residues: CASSLREEAFF. The CDR3 DNA follows: TGTGCCAGCAGCTTACGAGAGGAAGCTTTCTTT.

The chain carries TRBV18 and TRBJ2-7; 8 positions match TRBD2. This CDR3 is built from 16 residues. Germline lookup yields CDR1 KGHSH and CDR2 LQKENI. Unmatched junction bases numbered 7, after V lost 3 bases and J lost 0 bases. CDR3 loop: CASSPPFTSGSYEQYF. DNA for the CDR3: TGTGCCAGCTCACCTCCCTTTACTAGCGGCTCCTACGAGCAGTACTTC.

The chain couples TRBV2 to TRBJ2-3, with 9 bases that match TRBD2. This CDR3 is built from 16 residues. Germline trimming cut 4 bases from V and 0 bases from J; bases unmatched to any gene: 5. The germline CDR1 and CDR2 sequences are SNHLY and FYNNEI. The CDR3 region has the DNA TGTGCCAGCAGTGGAACTAGCGGGTTTAGCACAGATACGCAGTATTTT. Translating it yields CASSGTSGFSTDTQYF.

The chain uses TRBV7-9 and TRBJ1-5; 7 bases fit TRBD1. The V gene's germline CDR1 is SEHNR and CDR2 FQNEAQ (reference sequence). The CDR3 contains 13 residues. The J segment lost 11 bases and the V segment lost 3 bases, leaving 7 bases of the junction unmatched. In DNA form, the CDR3 reads TGTGCCAGCAGCTTGAATTCGACAGGGACCCAGCATTTT. Translating it yields CASSLNSTGTQHF.